The 20 T cell receptor beta chains below were found in one sample sequenced in a study of identical twins. TCRdb re-derived calls from the 5' RACE reads in MiXCR, one entry per CDR3 protein. The sample lists about 890,000 distinct CDR3 sequences, 9% to 15% occurring once. Another study also made use of these data, one on yellow fever vaccine responses in identical twins.

Sample: PBMCs. The receptors come from a woman aged 18-29 years in good health.

This chain joins TRBV14 and TRBJ2-1; 8 bases map to TRBD2. In germline, CDR1 is SGHDN, CDR2 FVKESK. The junction had 9 bases not matched to a gene; V was cut back by 4 bases and J by 4 bases. The CDR3 spans 16 residues. CDR3 sequence (DNA): TGTGCCAGCAGCCTTCAATGGAGCGGGGGTTACAATGAGCAGTTCTTC. This gives the protein CASSLQWSGGYNEQFF.

The sample holds a few counts of this clonotype. The chain employs TRBV10-3 and TRBJ1-2; D unclear. The germline V gene has CDR1 ENHRY and CDR2 SYGVKD. With 6 bases removed from V and 8 bases from J, the gap between germline ends came to 10 bases. CDR3 size: 11 residues. Here the CDR3 reads CAISAYRGYTF. The CDR3 DNA follows: TGTGCCATCAGCGCCTATCGGGGCTACACCTTC.

The V and J genes are TRBV4-1 and TRBJ2-5; possibly TRBD1 for D (7 bases). V was trimmed by 1 base and J by 6 bases, leaving 15 bases between them. The CDR3 has 15 residues. The germline V gene has CDR1 MGHRA and CDR2 YSYEKL. The CDR3, as DNA: TGCGCCAGCAGCCAAGGCGAGGAGGGGGCTCAGACCCAGTACTTC. As protein: CASSQGEEGAQTQYF.

This clonotype was observed a handful of times. V and J are TRBV6-2 or TRBV6-3 and TRBJ2-1, with TRBD2 as a possible D gene (6 bases). The CDR3 length is 18 residues. Trimming left V 2 bases short and J 0 bases short, with 17 bases between. Germline V lookup: CDR1 MNHEY, CDR2 SVGEGT. The CDR3 loop reads CASSYTTGDASSYNEQFF. The CDR3 region has the DNA TGTGCCAGCAGTTACACGACGGGGGACGCAAGCTCCTACAATGAGCAGTTCTTC.

V and J are TRBV12-3 or TRBV12-4 and TRBJ2-3; a weak D match, TRBD2 (5 bases). The CDR3 has 16 amino acids. V shed 8 bases and J shed 0 bases, with 18 bases lying between them. Here the CDR3 DNA reads TGTGCCAGCCGTCCCCGGGGAGCCATTAGCACAGATACGCAGTATTTT. Residues: CASRPRGAISTDTQYF.

The chain combines TRBV11-2 with TRBJ2-7, with D possibly being TRBD2 (6 bases). This CDR3 spans 19 amino acids. The germline CDR1 and CDR2 sequences are SGHAT and FQNNGV. Trimming shortened V by 3 bases and J by 1 base, and 25 bases separated the two germline ends. The CDR3 bases are TGTGCCAGCAGCTTTAGGTTTGTAGGGCTAGCGAGAGAATCCTACGAGCAGTACTTC. This gives the protein CASSFRFVGLARESYEQYF.

This clonotype has only a few counts. V gene TRBV5-6 combines with J gene TRBJ2-7; perhaps TRBD2 as D (6 bases). V lost 6 bases and J 2 bases, leaving 12 bases between the germline ends. CDR1 and CDR2 (germline): SGHDT, YYEEEE. The CDR3 covers 13 residues. The CDR3 nucleotides are TGTGCCAGCACTCTGACGGGGGCCTACGAGCAGTACGTC. The encoded protein is CASTLTGAYEQYV.

This chain uses TRBV5-1 with TRBJ1-5; D unresolved. The germline V and J ends were trimmed by 4 bases and 7 bases, with 9 bases remaining between them. This CDR3 has 12 amino acids. CDR1 is SGHRS, CDR2 YFSETQ, per germline. As DNA, the CDR3 is TGCGCCAGCAGCCTCAACGGGCAGCCCCAGCATTTT. This gives the protein CASSLNGQPQHF.

The CDR3 DNA reads TGTGCCAGCAGTCTCAGGGGCTATACGCAGTATTTT. Its translation is CASSLRGYTQYF. This sequence joins TRBV12-3 or TRBV12-4 and TRBJ2-3; possibly TRBD1 for D (6 bases). The CDR3 has 12 amino acids. V gave up 5 bases and J gave up 7 bases, with 10 bases separating them.

The rearrangement joins TRBV5-4 to TRBJ2-1; D ambiguous. This CDR3 region has 13 residues. CDR1 is SGHNT and CDR2 is YYREEE in the germline V gene (reference sequence). V shed 6 bases and J shed 4 bases, with 11 bases lying between them. In DNA form, the CDR3 reads TGTGCCAGCAACTTCAACGATTACAATGAGCAGTTCTTC. It yields the protein CASNFNDYNEQFF.

This clonotype turned up a few times. J is TRBJ2-1 and V is TRBV7-2; 9 bases fit TRBD1. The trim removed 6 bases at V and 9 bases at J, leaving 9 bases unmatched. The CDR3 loop spans 14 amino acids. Germline CDR1 is SGHTA and CDR2 is FQGNSA. CDR3 amino acids: CASRSRTGEFEQFF. Here the CDR3 DNA reads TGTGCCAGCAGATCGAGGACAGGGGAATTTGAGCAGTTCTTC.

This clonotype was counted a few times. V gene TRBV12-3 or TRBV12-4 combines with J gene TRBJ2-5; D possibly corresponds to TRBD1 (6 bases). V lost 3 bases to trimming and J lost 0 bases, with 8 bases between them. The CDR3 totals 14 residues. The CDR3 nucleotides read TGTGCCAGCAGTTTTGAGGGGGACCAAGAGACCCAGTACTTC. This sequence encodes CASSFEGDQETQYF.

The rearrangement uses TRBV16 and TRBJ2-5; D perhaps matches TRBD1 (6 bases). The CDR3 extends over 14 amino acids. Looked up from germline, CDR1 is KGHSY and CDR2 is FQNENV. V was pared by 4 bases and J by 2 bases, with 11 bases between. The chain's CDR3 is CASSRTALQETQYF. CDR3 in DNA: TGTGCCAGCAGCCGGACAGCATTACAAGAGACCCAGTACTTC.

This clonotype was counted only a few times. The gene calls are TRBV6-5 and TRBJ1-3; D ambiguous. The germline V gene encodes CDR1 MNHEY and CDR2 SVGAGI. The length of the CDR3 is 16 residues. With 0 bases removed from V and 0 bases from J, the gap between germline ends came to 9 bases. For the CDR3, the DNA is TGTGCCAGCAGTTACTCGGGCAGATTCTCTGGAAACACCATATATTTT. Translating gives CASSYSGRFSGNTIYF.

This clonotype was observed many times. The rearrangement joins TRBV6-1 to TRBJ1-1; TRBD1 matches 8 bases. CDR3 length: 17 amino acids. Germline assignment: CDR1 MNHNS and CDR2 SASEGT. V shed 1 base and J 0 bases; nucleotides not matched to a gene: 7. The CDR3 loop is CASSEVWDRHMNTEAFF. The CDR3 DNA is TGTGCCAGCAGTGAAGTCTGGGACAGGCACATGAACACTGAAGCTTTCTTT.

This chain connects TRBV7-8 to TRBJ2-1; 7 positions agree with TRBD1. The germline V gene has CDR1 SGHVS and CDR2 FQNEAQ. The CDR3 extends over 15 amino acids. With V trimmed by 3 bases and J by 5 bases, 7 bases remained unmatched. This CDR3 is CASSFTAGGNNEQFF. In nucleotides, the CDR3 is TGTGCCAGCAGCTTCACGGCAGGGGGTAACAATGAGCAGTTCTTC.

This sequence joins TRBV19 and TRBJ2-7; no firm D call. Germline CDR1 reads LNHDA; CDR2 reads SQIVND (reference sequence). The CDR3 covers 13 residues. The V end lost 1 base, the J end lost 2 bases, and 6 bases lay between the germline ends. CDR3 nucleotide sequence: TGTGCCAGTAGTATAGGACGCACCTACGAGCAGTACTTC. This codes for CASSIGRTYEQYF.

This clonotype was seen ten or more times. The chain employs TRBV12-3 or TRBV12-4 and TRBJ2-3, with D possibly being TRBD1 or TRBD2 (5 bases each). There are 15 residues in the CDR3. Deletions cut 7 bases from V and 1 base from J, with 15 bases between. This chain's CDR3 is CASTGALGGTDTQYF. Written as DNA, the CDR3 is TGTGCCAGCACCGGAGCGTTGGGGGGCACAGATACGCAGTATTTT.

The chain has TRBV2 and TRBJ2-5; 10 nucleotides match TRBD1. V shed 5 bases and J 3 bases; nucleotides not matched to a gene: 9. CDR3 size: 16 residues. Germline-derived CDR1 and CDR2 are SNHLY and FYNNEI. CDR3 protein: CASSLRTGGLKETQYF. DNA of the CDR3: TGTGCCAGCAGTCTCCGGACAGGGGGATTAAAAGAGACCCAGTACTTC.

The chain has TRBV3-1 and TRBJ1-4, with D maybe TRBD1 (5 bases). There are 14 residues in the CDR3. V shed 2 bases and J shed 4 bases, with 8 bases lying between them. The V gene's germline CDR1 is LGHDT and CDR2 YNNKEL (reference sequence). The CDR3 DNA reads as TGTGCCAGCAGCCAATGGGGGAATAATGAAAAACTGTTTTTT. Translating it yields CASSQWGNNEKLFF.